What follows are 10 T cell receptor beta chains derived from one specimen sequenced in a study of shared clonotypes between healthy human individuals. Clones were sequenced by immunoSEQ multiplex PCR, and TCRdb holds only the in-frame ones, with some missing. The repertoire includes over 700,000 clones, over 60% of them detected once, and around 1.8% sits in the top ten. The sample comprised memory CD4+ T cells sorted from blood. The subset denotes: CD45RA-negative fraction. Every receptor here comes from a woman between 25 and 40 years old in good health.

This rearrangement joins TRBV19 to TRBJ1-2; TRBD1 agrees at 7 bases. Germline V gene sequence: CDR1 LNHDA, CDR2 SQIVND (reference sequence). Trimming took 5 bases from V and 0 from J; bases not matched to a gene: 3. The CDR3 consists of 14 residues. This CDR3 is CASSGQVPNYGYTF. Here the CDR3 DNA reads TGTGCCAGTAGTGGACAGGTTCCTAACTATGGCTACACCTTC.

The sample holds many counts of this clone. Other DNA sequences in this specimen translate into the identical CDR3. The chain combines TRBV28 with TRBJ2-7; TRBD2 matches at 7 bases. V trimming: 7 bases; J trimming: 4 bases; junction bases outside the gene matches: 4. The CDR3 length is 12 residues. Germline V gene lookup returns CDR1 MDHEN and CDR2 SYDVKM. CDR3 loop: CASKAGLYEQYF. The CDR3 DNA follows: TGTGCCAGCAAAGCGGGACTTTACGAGCAGTACTTC. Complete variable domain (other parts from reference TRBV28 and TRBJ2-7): DVKVTQSSRYLVKRTGEKVFLECVQDMDHENMFWYRQDPGLGLRLIYFSYDVKMKEKGDIPEGYSVSREKKERFSLILESASTNQTSMYLCASKAGLYEQYFGPGTRLTVT.

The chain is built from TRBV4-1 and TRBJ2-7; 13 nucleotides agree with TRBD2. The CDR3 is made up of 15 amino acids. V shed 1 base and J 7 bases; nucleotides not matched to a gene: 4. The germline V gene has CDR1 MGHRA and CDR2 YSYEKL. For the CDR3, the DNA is TGCGCCAGCAGCCAAGGAGGACTAGCGGGAGTGGAGCAGTACTTC. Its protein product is CASSQGGLAGVEQYF.

CDR3 loop: CASSIIHGAAGANVLTF. The CDR3 DNA sequence: TGTGCCAGTAGTATCATTCATGGGGCTGCTGGGGCCAACGTCCTGACTTTC. The rearrangement joins TRBV19 to TRBJ2-6; a possible D gene is TRBD1 (5 bases). The V gene lost 3 bases and the J gene lost 2 bases, with 14 bases spanning the gap. The germline V gene encodes CDR1 LNHDA and CDR2 SQIVND (reference sequence). The CDR3 is 17 amino acids.

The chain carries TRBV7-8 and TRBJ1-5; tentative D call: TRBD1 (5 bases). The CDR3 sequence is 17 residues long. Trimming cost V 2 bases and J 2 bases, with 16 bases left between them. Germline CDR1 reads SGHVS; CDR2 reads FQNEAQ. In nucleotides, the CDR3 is TGTGCCAGCAGCTTAAGTAGGGGCCTCGGGGGCAATCAGCCCCAGCATTTT. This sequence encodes CASSLSRGLGGNQPQHF. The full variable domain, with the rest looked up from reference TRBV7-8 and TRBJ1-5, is GAGVSQSPRYKVAKRGQDVALRCDPISGHVSLFWYQQALGQGPEFLTYFQNEAQLDKSGLPSDRFFAERPEGSVSTLKIQRTQQEDSAVYLCASSLSRGLGGNQPQHFGDGTRLSIL.

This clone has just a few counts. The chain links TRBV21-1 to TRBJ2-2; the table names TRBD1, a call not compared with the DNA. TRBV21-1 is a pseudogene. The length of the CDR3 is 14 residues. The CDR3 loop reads CASSNGRDTGELFF. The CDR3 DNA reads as TGTGCCAGCAGCAATGGGCGCGACACCGGGGAGCTGTTTTTT.

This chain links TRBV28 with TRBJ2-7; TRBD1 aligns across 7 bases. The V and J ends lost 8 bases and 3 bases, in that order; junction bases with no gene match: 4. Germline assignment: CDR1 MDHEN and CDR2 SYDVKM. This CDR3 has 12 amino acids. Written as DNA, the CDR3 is TGTGCCAGCGGGACAGACTACTACGAGCAGTACTTC. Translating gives CASGTDYYEQYF.

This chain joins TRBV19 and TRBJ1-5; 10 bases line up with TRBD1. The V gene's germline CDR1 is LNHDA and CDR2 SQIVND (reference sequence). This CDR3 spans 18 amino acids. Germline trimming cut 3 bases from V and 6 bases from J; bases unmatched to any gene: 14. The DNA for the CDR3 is TGTGCCAGTAGTATCAGGGGAAGAAAGACAGGGGGCCCTCAGCCCCAGCATTTT. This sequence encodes CASSIRGRKTGGPQPQHF.

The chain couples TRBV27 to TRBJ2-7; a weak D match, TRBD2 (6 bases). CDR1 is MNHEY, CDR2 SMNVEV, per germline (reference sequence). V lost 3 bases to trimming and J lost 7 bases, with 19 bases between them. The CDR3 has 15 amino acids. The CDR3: CASSLHFGGAGEQYF. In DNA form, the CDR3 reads TGTGCCAGCAGTTTGCATTTCGGAGGGGCGGGGGAGCAGTACTTC.

CDR3 protein: CATSAGGLSTGELFF. CDR3 coding DNA: TGTGCCACCTCAGCGGGAGGGCTAAGCACCGGGGAGCTGTTTTTT. The rearrangement links TRBV7-2 to TRBJ2-2, with TRBD2 matching over 10 bases. The CDR3 contains 15 residues. CDR1 and CDR2 (germline): SGHTA, FQGNSA. After removal of 10 bases from V and 4 bases from J, the junction contained 9 bases not matched to a gene.